Here is one TCR beta chain with its context. What it binds is unknown. This entry is derived from a study of cytomegalovirus exposure and HLA in healthy donors. Each of the donors was a healthy bone marrow donor. Study results and caveats: The dataset shows that most TCR sequences were rare, while some public TCRs occurred in many donors. The classifier, whose performance was assessed in both the original and validation cohorts, reportedly diagnosed cytomegalovirus status with high specificity and sensitivity. Researchers reported in a later analysis that a missense DCLRE1C variant was tied to TCR beta V- and J-gene trimming.

Germline assignment: CDR1 WNHNN and CDR2 SYGVQD (reference sequence). CDR3 length: 15 amino acids. After removal of 6 bases from V and 5 bases from J, the junction contained 9 bases not matched to a gene. Amplification used 60 Vbeta primers and 13 Jbeta primers. Generated by immunoSEQ multiplex PCR, the TCRdb table keeps only in-frame clones and is missing some. The sample comprises some 130,000 clones, roughly three quarters of which are singletons, and 1.5% to 2.5% rests with the top ten. Specimen: PBMCs. The clonotype was recovered from a man between 18 and 35 years old in good health and CMV-seronegative. This chain links TRBV10-1 with TRBJ2-3; TRBD1 matches 9 bases. CDR3 in DNA: TGCGCCAGCAGCGCCGGGACAGGGTTTTTAGATACGCAGTATTTT. It codes for CASSAGTGFLDTQYF.